Shown below are 3 T cell receptor beta chains from a single sample sequenced in a study of cytomegalovirus exposure and HLA in healthy donors. A multiplex PCR was run with 60 Vbeta primers and 13 Jbeta primers. Assay used: immunoSEQ multiplex PCR; TCRdb lists only in-frame clones, some missing. Of some 67,000 clones in the sample, 70% to 85% were seen once. The material sequenced was PBMCs. These receptors were taken from a man aged 55 to 70 in good health and CMV-seropositive.

This chain connects TRBV5-6 to TRBJ2-5, with D uncertain. The germline V and J ends were trimmed by 0 bases and 1 base, with 13 bases remaining between them. CDR1 and CDR2 (germline): SGHDT, YYEEEE. The CDR3 has 16 amino acids. This chain's CDR3 is CASSLEALMIQETQYF. The CDR3 DNA reads as TGTGCCAGCAGCTTGGAAGCACTGATGATCCAAGAGACCCAGTACTTC. The variable domain in full, completed from reference TRBV5-6 and TRBJ2-5, reads DAGVTQSPTHLIKTRGQQVTLRCSPKSGHDTVSWYQQALGQGPQFIFQYYEEEERQRGNFPDRFSGHQFPNYSSELNVNALLLGDSALYLCASSLEALMIQETQYFGPGTRLLVL.

The V call is TRBV6-1, the J call TRBJ1-5; 8 nucleotides match TRBD1. After removal of 2 bases from V and 0 bases from J, the junction contained 9 bases not matched to a gene. The CDR3 sequence is 18 residues long. Looked up from germline, CDR1 is MNHNS and CDR2 is SASEGT. Written as DNA, the CDR3 is TGTGCCAGCAGTGAAAGGGGACAGGCCCAATATAGCAATCAGCCCCAGCATTTT. The encoded protein is CASSERGQAQYSNQPQHF.

The chain employs TRBV6-1 and TRBJ1-5; maybe TRBD1 (6 bases). This CDR3 comprises 15 residues. Germline loops: CDR1 MNHNS, CDR2 SASEGT. V lost 6 bases, J lost 6 bases, and 18 bases lay in between. The CDR3 sequence is CASRRLGADFQPQHF. The CDR3, as DNA: TGTGCCAGCAGGCGACTGGGGGCAGATTTTCAGCCCCAGCATTTT.